The clone carrying this T cell receptor beta chain was found many times. Its antigen is not identified. The entry originates in a study of Graves' ophthalmopathy and Graves' hyperthyroidism. Study findings and constraints: With a specificity of roughly 72% and a sensitivity of around 71%, the model predicted ophthalmopathy progression.

Investigators amplified TCR beta CDR3 regions from RNA transcripts. The first round was an RT-PCR with HTBI primers, and the second round was a multiplex PCR. TCRdb used MiXCR to reprocess the multiplex PCR reads, holding one entry per CDR3 protein. Among about 410,000 distinct CDR3 sequences listed, 15% to 20% were seen once. This CDR3 comprises 13 residues. The V gene's germline CDR1 is MNHEY and CDR2 SMNVEV (reference sequence). Germline trimming cut 6 bases from V and 6 bases from J; bases unmatched to any gene: 8. The study enrolled ophthalmopathy donors with moderate-to-severe activity, CAS ≥3, NOSPECS ≥4 and duration under 3 months. Out of 9.5 to 10 ml of fresh peripheral blood, PBMCs were obtained.

Material for sequencing was peripheral blood. The chain employs TRBV27 and TRBJ2-7, with TRBD2 matching 7 bases. The clonotype comes from a woman under 30 with Graves' ophthalmopathy. The CDR3 nucleotides are TGTGCCAGCAGGCCTACTGCGGGAGTCGAGCAGTACTTC. Its protein product is CASRPTAGVEQYF.